This TCR beta chain came from a study of metastatic and nonmetastatic thyroid tumors. About the study: Both malignant and benign thyroid patients supplied peripheral blood and tumor or nodule tissue samples, across which the repertoires of these patients were then compared.

Prior to thyroid surgery, none of the patients had received any treatment. Germline CDR1 is ENHRY and CDR2 is SYGVKD. Trimming took 2 bases from V and 4 from J, leaving 2 bases between them. This CDR3 is built from 11 residues. Regarding the study as a whole: Significantly greater TCR beta diversity was reportedly found in malignant thyroid tumors than in benign nodules (in blood and tumor).

TCRdb re-called the PCR reads with MiXCR. In the table there are around 34,000 clones, over 25% of which are singletons. This clone was seen a handful of times. Antigen specificity is unknown. V usage is TRBV10-3 and J usage is TRBJ1-2; D not certain. Source material: blood. The TCR sequence derives from a female donor with papillary thyroid cancer or a benign thyroid nodule (not recorded which). Some clones in this sample may be carry-over from other donors' samples. CDR3 DNA: TGTGCCATCAGTGAGCCCTATGGCTACACCTTC. This codes for CAISEPYGYTF.